This T cell receptor (beta chain) is drawn from a study of T-cell memory formation after mild COVID-19. This clonotype was picked up many times. Per the germline V gene, CDR1 is MDHEN and CDR2 is SYDVKM. V lost 2 bases to trimming and J lost 4 bases, with 17 bases between them. CDR3 length: 16 amino acids. In TCRdb, the 5' RACE reads were re-called with MiXCR into one record per CDR3 protein. The sample consists of roughly 340,000 distinct CDR3 sequences, about 15% of them appearing once. Material: PBMCs or a T cell subset sorted from them (not recorded which). The receptor comes from a man aged 18-30 years who had mild COVID-19 (a few samples of this study predate the infection). Cell type and time point are not known. The chain carries TRBV28 and TRBJ1-2; a weak D match, TRBD1 (5 bases). CDR3 region: CASSLNSLRVLYGYTF. The CDR3 DNA reads TGTGCCAGCAGTTTAAACTCACTCAGGGTGCTCTATGGCTACACCTTC.